The source of this TCR beta chain is a study of OX40 agonist ivuxolimab in advanced cancers. At the level of the whole study: The costimulatory receptor OX40 (CD134) was targeted by ivuxolimab, a fully human IgG2 agonistic monoclonal antibody. Among the 50 to 55 dose-escalation patients, around 20 had hepatocellular carcinoma, approximately 15 melanoma, 9 renal cell carcinoma and 9 head and neck cancer. In the dose-escalation cohort, around 80% of patients were male, and the mean age was roughly 60 years with a range of about 20 to 90. Intravenous ivuxolimab was administered to patients every 2 weeks at six dose levels: 0.01, 0.1, 0.3, 1.5, 3 and 10 mg/kg. Three dose-escalation patients achieved partial responses, one with hepatocellular carcinoma and two with cutaneous melanoma. The paper describes the monotherapy dose-escalation part (N ≈ 52 patients) of the phase I trial of ivuxolimab. Patients were allowed to have had prior anti-PD-1, anti-PD-L1 or anti-CTLA-4 therapy, and around two fifths of the dose-escalation patients had been treated with checkpoint inhibitors. The point of sequencing TCRbeta in the periphery was to test whether ivuxolimab changed TCR sequence diversity and drove clonal T-cell expansion. Results the study describes overall, beyond this receptor: In the 0.1-3.0 mg/kg groups, partial responders had among the lowest normalized peripheral clonal expansion, particularly in CD8+ T cells. Which antigens the clonally expanded peripheral T cells were specific for was not determined. On average, CD8+ T cells showed more expanded clones than CD4+ T cells after ivuxolimab. At doses from 0.1 to 3.0 mg/kg, clonal expansion was seen in both CD4+ and CD8+ blood T cells between baseline and week 6. Low levels of normalized T-cell clonal expansion were also seen in some patients who did not respond.

CDR1 and CDR2, per the germline V gene, are SGDLS and YYNGEE. Reading from cysteine to phenylalanine, the CDR3 counts 14 amino acids. Solely the CDR3 DNA is kept, with 42 bases framed from the first base. V is reduced by 3 bases and J by 7 bases, leaving a spacing of 13 bases between them. The trial excluded patients who had a history of autoimmune disease or were on systemic immunosuppression. Peripheral blood for TCR sequencing was collected from all dose cohorts at baseline, on cycle 4 day 1, and on cycle 7 day 1. Samples came from an open-label, multicenter, first-in-human phase I dose-escalation trial of ivuxolimab. Adults with locally advanced or metastatic melanoma, renal cell carcinoma, hepatocellular carcinoma or head and neck squamous cell carcinoma were enrolled in the trial. Before TCR sequencing, CD4+ and CD8+ T cells were separately sorted from peripheral blood. A remark on this clone: Its antigen is unknown. Per-base quality was not reported, and no clone a single base away is much larger than it.

For sequencing of the TCRbeta CDR3 region, genomic DNA was extracted from the sorted cells. The immunoSEQ Assay was used for sequencing of TCRbeta CDR3 regions. TCRdb carries this immuneACCESS record with in-frame sequences only. Its versions omit some clonotypes, under half of them owing to an unresolved V gene in the studies checked, with the rest unexplained. The sample yields around 71,000 clones; 86% were counted once. The biggest ten clones account for roughly 1.1% of the sample. The clonotype comes from an adult with an advanced solid tumor such as melanoma, head and neck, liver or kidney cancer. The sample in question was CD4+ or CD8+ T cells sorted from blood, obtained in a trial of the OX40 agonist ivuxolimab. In this chain, TRBV9 is recombined with TRBJ1-4, and the D gene may be TRBD1, 5 bases matching. The DNA sequence is as follows: TGTGCCAGCAGCGGGAAGGGGCTGGTTGAAAAACTGTTTTTT. Its translation is CASSGKGLVEKLFF.